This T cell receptor (beta chain) was sequenced in a study of early T cells in non-severe SARS-CoV-2 infection. TCRdb passed the 5' RACE reads through MiXCR, listing each CDR3 protein once. The sample consists of fewer than 55,000 distinct CDR3 sequences, around 6.8% of them appearing once. The table lists this clonotype with many counts. Germline V gives CDR1 SNHLY, CDR2 FYNNEI. The CDR3 length is 15 residues. V lost 7 bases and J 0 bases, leaving 13 bases between the germline ends. The source is an adult who was a healthcare worker with PCR-confirmed SARS-CoV-2 infection or an uninfected control (not recorded which). The genes are TRBV2 and TRBJ2-1; D tentatively fits TRBD1 or TRBD2 (5 bases each). Sequenced input: whole blood. This CDR3 is CASTPGTSSYNEQFF. In DNA form, the CDR3 reads TGTGCCAGCACCCCCGGGACCTCCTCCTACAATGAGCAGTTCTTC. Based on the CDR3 plus reference TRBV2 and TRBJ2-1, the full variable domain is EPEVTQTPSHQVTQMGQEVILRCVPISNHLYFYWYRQILGQKVEFLVSFYNNEISEKSEIFDDQFSVERPDGSNFTLKIRSTKLEDSAMYFCASTPGTSSYNEQFFGPGTRLTVL.